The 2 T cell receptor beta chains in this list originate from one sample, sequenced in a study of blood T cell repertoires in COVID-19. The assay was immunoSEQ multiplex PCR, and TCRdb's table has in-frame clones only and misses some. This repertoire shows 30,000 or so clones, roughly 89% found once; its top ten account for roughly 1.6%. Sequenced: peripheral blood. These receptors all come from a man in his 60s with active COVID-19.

The CDR3, as DNA: TGTGCCAGCAGCCTTGGGACAGGGCGGCATTTGGATGGCTACACCTTC. Translating it yields CASSLGTGRHLDGYTF. The rearrangement links TRBV28 to TRBJ1-2; TRBD1 agrees at 9 bases. The ends lost 6 bases at V and 6 bases at J; junction bases unmatched: 14. Germline lookup yields CDR1 MDHEN and CDR2 SYDVKM. The CDR3 extends over 16 amino acids.

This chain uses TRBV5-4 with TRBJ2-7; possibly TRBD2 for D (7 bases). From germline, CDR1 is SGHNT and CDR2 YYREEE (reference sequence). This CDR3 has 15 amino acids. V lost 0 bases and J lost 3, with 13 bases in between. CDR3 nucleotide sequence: TGTGCCAGCAGCTTGGCGGGGGGCGCGGACTACGAGCAGTACTTC. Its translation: CASSLAGGADYEQYF.